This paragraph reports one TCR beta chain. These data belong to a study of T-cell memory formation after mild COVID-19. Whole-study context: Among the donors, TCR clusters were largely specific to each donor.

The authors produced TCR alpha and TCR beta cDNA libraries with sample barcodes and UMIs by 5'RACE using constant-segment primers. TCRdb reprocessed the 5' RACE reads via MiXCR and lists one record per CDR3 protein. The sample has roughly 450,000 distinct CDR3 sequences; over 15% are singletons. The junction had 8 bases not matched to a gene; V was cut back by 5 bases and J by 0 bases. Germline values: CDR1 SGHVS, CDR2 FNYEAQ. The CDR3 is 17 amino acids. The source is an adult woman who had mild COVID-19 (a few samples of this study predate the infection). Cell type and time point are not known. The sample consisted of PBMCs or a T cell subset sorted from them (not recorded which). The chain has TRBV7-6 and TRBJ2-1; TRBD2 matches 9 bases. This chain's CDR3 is CASSPGSSGSSYNEQFF. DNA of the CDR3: TGTGCCAGCAGCCCCGGGAGTAGCGGGAGCTCCTACAATGAGCAGTTCTTC.